This T cell receptor (beta chain) derives from a study of cytomegalovirus exposure and HLA in healthy donors. Broader study findings: The likely origin of a cluster of highly shared sequence variants was a sequencing artifact. Accurate predictions that matched the HLA-A and HLA-B alleles of most subjects were reportedly made from TCR beta sequences. Specific recognition of CMV antigens was confirmed in vitro for a few chains (all CMV-associated).

This clone was observed once. Its specificity is not known. V gave up 4 bases and J gave up 4 bases; unmatched junction bases: 8. This CDR3 is built from 15 residues. From germline, CDR1 is SGHDT and CDR2 YYEEEE. Primers included in the PCR were 60 Vbeta and 13 Jbeta primers. Sequenced by immunoSEQ multiplex PCR; TCRdb stores in-frame clones only, minus some. The sample includes around 190,000 clones, 80% of them seen just once. This chain links TRBV5-6 with TRBJ2-3; 8 nucleotides align to TRBD2. This clonotype was sampled from a man aged 35 to 55 in good health and CMV-seronegative. The sequenced sample was PBMCs. In DNA form, the CDR3 reads TGTGCCAGCAGCCATCTGGGACTAGGGGCAGATACGCAGTATTTT. This translates into CASSHLGLGADTQYF.